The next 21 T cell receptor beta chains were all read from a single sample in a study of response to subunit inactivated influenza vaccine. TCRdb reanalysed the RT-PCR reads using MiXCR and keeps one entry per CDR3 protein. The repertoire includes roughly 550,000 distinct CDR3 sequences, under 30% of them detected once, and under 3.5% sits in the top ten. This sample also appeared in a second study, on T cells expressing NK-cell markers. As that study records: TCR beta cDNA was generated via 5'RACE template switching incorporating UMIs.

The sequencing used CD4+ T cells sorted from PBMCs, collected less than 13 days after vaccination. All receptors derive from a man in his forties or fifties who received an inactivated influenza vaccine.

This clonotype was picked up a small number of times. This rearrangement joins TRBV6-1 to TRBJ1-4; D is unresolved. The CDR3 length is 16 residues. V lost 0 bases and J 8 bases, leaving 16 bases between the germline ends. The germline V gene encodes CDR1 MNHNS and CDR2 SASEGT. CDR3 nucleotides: TGTGCCAGCAGTGAAGCGGCGGTCGGCATAGGCGAAAAACTGTTTTTT. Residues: CASSEAAVGIGEKLFF.

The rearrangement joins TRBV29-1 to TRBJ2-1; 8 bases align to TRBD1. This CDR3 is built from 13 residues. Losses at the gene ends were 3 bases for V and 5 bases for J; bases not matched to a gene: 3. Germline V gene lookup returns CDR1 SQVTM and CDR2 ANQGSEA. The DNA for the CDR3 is TGCAGCGTTGAGAGGGACAGGAACAATGAGCAGTTCTTC. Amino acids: CSVERDRNNEQFF.

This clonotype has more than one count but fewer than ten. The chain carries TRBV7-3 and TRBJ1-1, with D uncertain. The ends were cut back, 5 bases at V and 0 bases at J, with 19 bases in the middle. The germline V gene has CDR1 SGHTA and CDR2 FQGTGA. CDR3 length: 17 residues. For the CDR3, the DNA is TGTGCCAGCAGCGTAAGCGGGCGGCGCTCAATGAACACTGAAGCTTTCTTT. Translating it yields CASSVSGRRSMNTEAFF.

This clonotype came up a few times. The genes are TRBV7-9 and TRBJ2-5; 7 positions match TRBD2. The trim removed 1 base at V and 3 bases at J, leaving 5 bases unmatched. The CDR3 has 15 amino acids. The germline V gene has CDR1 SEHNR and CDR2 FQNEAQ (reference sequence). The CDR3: CASSLGLAEKETQYF. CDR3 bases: TGTGCCAGCAGCTTAGGACTAGCAGAAAAAGAGACCCAGTACTTC. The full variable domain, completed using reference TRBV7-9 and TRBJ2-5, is DTGVSQNPRHKITKRGQNVTFRCDPISEHNRLYWYRQTLGQGPEFLTYFQNEAQLEKSRLLSDRFSAERPKGSFSTLEIQRTEQGDSAMYLCASSLGLAEKETQYFGPGTRLLVL.

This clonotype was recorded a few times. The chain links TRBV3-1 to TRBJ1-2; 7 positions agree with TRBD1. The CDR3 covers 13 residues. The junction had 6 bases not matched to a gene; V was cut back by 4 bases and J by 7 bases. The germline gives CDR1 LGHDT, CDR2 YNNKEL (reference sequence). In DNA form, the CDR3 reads TGTGCCAGCAGCCTAGAGGGACAGCCTGGCTACACCTTC. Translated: CASSLEGQPGYTF.

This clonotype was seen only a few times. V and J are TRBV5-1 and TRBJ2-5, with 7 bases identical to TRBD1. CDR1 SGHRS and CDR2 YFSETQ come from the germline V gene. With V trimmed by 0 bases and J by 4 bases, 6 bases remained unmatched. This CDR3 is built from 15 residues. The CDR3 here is CASSLEAGGRETQYF. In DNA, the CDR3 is TGCGCCAGCAGCTTGGAGGCAGGGGGAAGAGAGACCCAGTACTTC.

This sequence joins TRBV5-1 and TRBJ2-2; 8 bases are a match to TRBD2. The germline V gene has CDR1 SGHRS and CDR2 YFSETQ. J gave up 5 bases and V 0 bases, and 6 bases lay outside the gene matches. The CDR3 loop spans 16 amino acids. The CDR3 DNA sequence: TGCGCCAGCAGCTTGGATGCGGGGGGCATTACCGGGGAGCTGTTTTTT. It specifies CASSLDAGGITGELFF.

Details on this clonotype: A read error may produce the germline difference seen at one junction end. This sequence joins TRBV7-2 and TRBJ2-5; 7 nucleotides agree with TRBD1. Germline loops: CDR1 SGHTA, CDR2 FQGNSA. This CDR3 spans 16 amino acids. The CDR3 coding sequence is TGTGCCAGCAGTTTAGTAGACAGGGTCCCGGGGGAGACCCAGTACTTC. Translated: CASSLVDRVPGETQYF. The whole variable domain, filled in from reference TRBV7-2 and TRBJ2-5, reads GAGVSQSPSNKVTEKGKDVELRCDPISGHTALYWYRQSLGQGLEFLIYFQGNSAPDKSGLPSDRFSAERTGGSVSTLTIQRTQQEDSAVYLCASSLVDRVPGETQYFGPGTRLLVL.

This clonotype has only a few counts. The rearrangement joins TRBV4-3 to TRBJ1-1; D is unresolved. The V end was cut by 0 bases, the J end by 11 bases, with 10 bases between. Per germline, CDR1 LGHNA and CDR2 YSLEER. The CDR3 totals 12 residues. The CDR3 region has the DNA TGCGCCAGCAGCCAAGAAGGTACAGTGGCTTTCTTT. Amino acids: CASSQEGTVAFF.

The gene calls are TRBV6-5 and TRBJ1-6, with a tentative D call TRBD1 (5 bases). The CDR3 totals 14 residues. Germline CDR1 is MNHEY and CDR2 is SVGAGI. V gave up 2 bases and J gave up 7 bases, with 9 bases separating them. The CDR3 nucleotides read TGTGCCAGCAGTTACAACAGGAAGAATTCACCCCTCCACTTT. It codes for CASSYNRKNSPLHF.

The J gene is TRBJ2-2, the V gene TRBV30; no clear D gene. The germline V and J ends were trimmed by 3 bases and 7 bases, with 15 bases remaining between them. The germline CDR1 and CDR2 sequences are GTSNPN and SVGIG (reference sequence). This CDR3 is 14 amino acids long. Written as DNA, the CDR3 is TGTGCCTGGAGAATTCAGGATGTATTCGGGGAGCTGTTTTTT. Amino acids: CAWRIQDVFGELFF.

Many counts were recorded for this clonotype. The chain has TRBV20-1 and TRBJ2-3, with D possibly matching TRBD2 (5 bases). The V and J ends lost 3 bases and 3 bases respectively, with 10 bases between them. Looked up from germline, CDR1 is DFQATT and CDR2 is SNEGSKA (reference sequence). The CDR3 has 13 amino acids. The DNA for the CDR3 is TGCAGTGCTAGTCCCCCGGGGACAGATACGCAGTATTTT. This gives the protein CSASPPGTDTQYF.

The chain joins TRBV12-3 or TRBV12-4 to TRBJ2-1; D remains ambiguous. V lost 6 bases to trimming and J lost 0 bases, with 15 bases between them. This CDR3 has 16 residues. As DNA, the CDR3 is TGTGCCAGCAGACCAGCTAACCCTAACTCCTACAATGAGCAGTTCTTC. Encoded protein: CASRPANPNSYNEQFF.

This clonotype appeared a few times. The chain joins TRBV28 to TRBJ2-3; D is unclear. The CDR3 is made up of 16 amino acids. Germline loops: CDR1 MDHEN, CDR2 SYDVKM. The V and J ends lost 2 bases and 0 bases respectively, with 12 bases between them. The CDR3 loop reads CASSLTPRSSTDTQYF. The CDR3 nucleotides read TGTGCCAGCAGTTTAACCCCTCGTTCTAGCACAGATACGCAGTATTTT.

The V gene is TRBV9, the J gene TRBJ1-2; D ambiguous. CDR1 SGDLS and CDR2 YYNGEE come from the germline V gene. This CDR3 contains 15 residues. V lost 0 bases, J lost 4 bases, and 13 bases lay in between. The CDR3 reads CASSVGAAPSYGYTF. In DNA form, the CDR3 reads TGTGCCAGCAGCGTAGGTGCAGCTCCCAGCTATGGCTACACCTTC.

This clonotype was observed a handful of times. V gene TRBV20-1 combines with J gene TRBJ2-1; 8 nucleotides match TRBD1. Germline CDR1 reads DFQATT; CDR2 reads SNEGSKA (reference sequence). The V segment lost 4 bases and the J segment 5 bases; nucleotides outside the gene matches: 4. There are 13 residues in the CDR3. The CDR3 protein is CSANRGFNNEQFF. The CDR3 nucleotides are TGCAGTGCTAACAGGGGGTTTAACAATGAGCAGTTCTTC.

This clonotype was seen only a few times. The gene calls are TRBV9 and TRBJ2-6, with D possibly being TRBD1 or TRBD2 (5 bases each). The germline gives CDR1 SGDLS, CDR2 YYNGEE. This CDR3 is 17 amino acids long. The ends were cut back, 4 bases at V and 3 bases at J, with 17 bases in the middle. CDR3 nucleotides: TGTGCCAGCAGCCCCCAGGGAGCGGCATTTGGGGCCAACGTCCTGACTTTC. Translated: CASSPQGAAFGANVLTF.

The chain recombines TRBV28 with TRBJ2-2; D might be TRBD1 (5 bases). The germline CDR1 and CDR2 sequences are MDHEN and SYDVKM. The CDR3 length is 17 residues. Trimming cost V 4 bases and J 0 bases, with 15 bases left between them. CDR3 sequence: CASSSAGADANTGELFF. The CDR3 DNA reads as TGTGCCAGCAGTTCAGCTGGGGCGGACGCGAACACCGGGGAGCTGTTTTTT.

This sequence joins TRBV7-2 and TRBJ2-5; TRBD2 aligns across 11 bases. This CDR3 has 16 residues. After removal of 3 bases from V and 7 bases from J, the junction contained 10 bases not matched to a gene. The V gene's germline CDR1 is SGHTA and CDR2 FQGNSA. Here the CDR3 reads CASSFSGGDYLVTQYF. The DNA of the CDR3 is TGTGCCAGCAGCTTTAGCGGGGGGGATTATTTGGTGACCCAGTACTTC.

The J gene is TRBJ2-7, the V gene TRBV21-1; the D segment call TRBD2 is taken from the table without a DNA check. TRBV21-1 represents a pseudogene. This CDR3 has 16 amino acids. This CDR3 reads CASSKAGARASGEQYF. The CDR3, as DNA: TGTGCCAGCAGCAAAGCGGGGGCCCGAGCTAGCGGCGAGCAGTACTTC.

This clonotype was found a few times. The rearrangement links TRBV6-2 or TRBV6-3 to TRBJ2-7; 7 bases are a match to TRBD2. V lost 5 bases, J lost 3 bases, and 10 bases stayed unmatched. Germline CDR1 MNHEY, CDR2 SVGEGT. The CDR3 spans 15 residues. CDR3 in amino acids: CASSTPWGGSYEQYF. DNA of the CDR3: TGTGCCAGCAGTACCCCATGGGGGGGAAGCTACGAGCAGTACTTC.